These 14 T cell receptor beta chains were sequenced from one sample in a study of T cell responses to AZD1222 COVID-19 vaccine. Sequencing used immunoSEQ multiplex PCR; TCRdb keeps in-frame clones, though not all of them. The table records approximately 100,000 clones, over 75% of them present only once. This specimen consisted of peripheral blood, obtained on day 0 of AZD1222 vaccination. All receptors come from an adult in good health.

This sequence joins TRBV7-7 and TRBJ2-2; TRBD2 matches 10 bases. Trimming at V came to 4 bases and at J to 6 bases, leaving 8 bases not matched to a gene. Germline V CDR1 and CDR2: SSHAT, FNYEAQ (reference sequence). The CDR3 runs to 16 residues. The DNA of the CDR3 is TGTGCCAGCAGCTCTACTAGCGGGGAGGGTGCCGGGGAGCTGTTTTTT. This encodes CASSSTSGEGAGELFF.

The chain joins TRBV5-1 to TRBJ1-6, with TRBD1 as a possible D gene (5 bases). CDR3 length: 14 residues. From germline, CDR1 is SGHRS and CDR2 YFSETQ. Trimming shortened V by 3 bases and J by 7 bases, and 11 bases separated the two germline ends. The CDR3 loop reads CASSWGVDNSPLHF. For the CDR3, the DNA is TGCGCCAGCAGCTGGGGGGTTGACAATTCACCCCTCCACTTT.

This rearrangement joins TRBV7-2 to TRBJ2-1; TRBD2 agrees at 8 bases. The CDR3 loop spans 14 amino acids. Losses at the gene ends were 1 base for V and 6 bases for J; bases not matched to a gene: 2. Germline-derived CDR1 and CDR2 are SGHTA and FQGNSA. In DNA, the CDR3 is TGTGCCAGCAGCTTAGATAGCGGGGCCAATGAGCAGTTCTTC. It translates to CASSLDSGANEQFF.

Here the CDR3 DNA reads TGTGCCAGCAGCCCTGGCCCGGGACAGTACTATGGCTACACCTTC. It yields the protein CASSPGPGQYYGYTF. This chain links TRBV5-6 with TRBJ1-2, with TRBD1 matching 7 bases. The CDR3 covers 15 residues. After removal of 4 bases from V and 3 bases from J, the junction contained 9 bases not matched to a gene. Germline values: CDR1 SGHDT, CDR2 YYEEEE.

J is TRBJ2-1 and V is TRBV5-4; 7 nucleotides match TRBD1. CDR3 length equals 15 residues. With V trimmed by 4 bases and J by 5 bases, 9 bases remained unmatched. Germline V gene lookup returns CDR1 SGHNT and CDR2 YYREEE (reference sequence). DNA of the CDR3: TGTGCCAGCAGCAATCCAGGGGGTAGCAACAATGAGCAGTTCTTC. Protein: CASSNPGGSNNEQFF.

The V and J genes are TRBV7-9 and TRBJ1-3; D not resolved. The V end lost 2 bases, the J end lost 1 base, and 6 bases lay between the germline ends. This CDR3 contains 14 residues. Per germline, CDR1 SEHNR and CDR2 FQNEAQ (reference sequence). The CDR3 DNA reads as TGTGCCAGCAGCTTACTACTATCTGGAAACACCATATATTTT. Translated: CASSLLLSGNTIYF.

As to this clone: Other nucleotide sequences in the sample specify the same CDR3. The gene calls are TRBV7-2 and TRBJ1-3; D unresolved. Trimming shortened V by 1 base and J by 0 bases, and 4 bases separated the two germline ends. The CDR3 loop spans 14 amino acids. Germline V lookup: CDR1 SGHTA, CDR2 FQGNSA. The CDR3 spells CASSLDSSGNTIYF. The CDR3 DNA is TGTGCCAGCAGCTTAGACAGCTCTGGAAACACCATATATTTT.

The chain uses TRBV5-8 and TRBJ1-1; D is ambiguous. Trimming removed 0 bases from V and 0 bases from J, with 9 bases in between. CDR1 is SGHTS and CDR2 is YDEGEE in the germline V gene. The CDR3 has 15 amino acids. The CDR3 sequence: CASSLAGSMNTEAFF. CDR3 DNA sequence: TGTGCCAGCAGCTTGGCCGGAAGCATGAACACTGAAGCTTTCTTT.

The table lists this clone with a count of one. The chain uses TRBV3-1 (or the pseudogene TRBV3-2) and TRBJ1-1; no reliable D call. CDR3 length equals 12 residues. V was clipped by 1 base and J by 8 bases, with 8 bases between them. Per germline, CDR1 LGHDT and CDR2 YNNKEL (reference sequence). Written as DNA, the CDR3 is TGTGCCAGCAGCCAAGGTCTGGGGGAAGCTTTCTTT. Its translation: CASSQGLGEAFF.

The rearrangement links TRBV5-6 to TRBJ2-1; D unresolved. CDR1 and CDR2 (germline): SGHDT, YYEEEE. Trimming pared 1 base from V and 9 bases from J, leaving 5 bases between. The CDR3 extends over 11 amino acids. The CDR3 DNA reads TGTGCCAGCAGCTTGACCGGTGAGCAGTTCTTC. It encodes CASSLTGEQFF.

This chain connects TRBV28 to TRBJ1-5; TRBD1 matches at 9 bases. The CDR3 runs 13 residues. V was pared by 3 bases and J by 7 bases, with 1 base of the junction left unmatched. CDR1 and CDR2 from the germline V gene are MDHEN and SYDVKM. Here the CDR3 reads CASSLGTGQPQHF. In DNA form, the CDR3 reads TGTGCCAGCAGTTTGGGGACAGGGCAGCCCCAGCATTTT.

The V and J genes are TRBV6-4 and TRBJ1-2; TRBD1 matches 11 bases. The germline CDR1 and CDR2 sequences are MRHNA and SNTAGT. CDR3 length: 17 amino acids. V shed 4 bases and J 4 bases; nucleotides not matched to a gene: 11. The CDR3 loop is CASSGGPRDRGTYGYTF. The CDR3 DNA reads as TGTGCCAGCAGTGGGGGGCCACGGGACAGGGGGACCTATGGCTACACCTTC.

This sequence joins TRBV5-1 and TRBJ1-1; 8 bases agree with TRBD1. The CDR3 loop spans 14 amino acids. After removal of 6 bases from V and 6 bases from J, the junction contained 10 bases not matched to a gene. The germline V gene has CDR1 SGHRS and CDR2 YFSETQ. The CDR3 sequence: CASKPDRVSPEAFF. CDR3 bases: TGCGCCAGCAAACCGGACAGGGTAAGCCCTGAAGCTTTCTTT.

This chain joins TRBV19 and TRBJ2-5; tentative D call: TRBD2 (5 bases). V dropped 5 bases and J dropped 3 bases, with 13 bases sitting between them. Germline assignment: CDR1 LNHDA and CDR2 SQIVND (reference sequence). The CDR3 extends over 14 amino acids. The CDR3 protein is CASSLPERKETQYF. The CDR3 DNA reads as TGTGCCAGTAGTCTCCCCGAGCGGAAAGAGACCCAGTACTTC. The complete variable domain, with remaining parts taken from reference TRBV19 and TRBJ2-5, reads DGGITQSPKYLFRKEGQNVTLSCEQNLNHDAMYWYRQDPGQGLRLIYYSQIVNDFQKGDIAEGYSVSREKKESFPLTVTSAQKNPTAFYLCASSLPERKETQYFGPGTRLLVL.